This note documents a single T cell receptor (beta chain) sequence. Libraries were prepared by immunoSEQ multiplex PCR; TCRdb keeps only in-frame clonotypes and omits some of them. Of 55,000 to 65,000 clones in the sample, over 80% were seen once. Single viable CD3+CD4+CD8-CD45RO+ cells were sorted as the memory CD4+ T cells. V was pared by 2 bases and J by 3 bases, with 11 bases between. This CDR3 comprises 15 residues. Germline CDR1 and CDR2: LGHNA and YNFKEQ. The data were taken from a study of memory CD4+ T cells and cytomegalovirus serostatus. The sequenced material came from memory CD4+ T cells from blood. The gene calls are TRBV4-2 and TRBJ1-3; possibly TRBD1 for D (6 bases). This clonotype originated in an adult in good health and CMV-seronegative. The CDR3 loop reads CASSQPGTNGNTIYF. As DNA, the CDR3 is TGTGCCAGCAGCCAACCCGGGACAAATGGAAACACCATATATTTT.